This entry features one T cell receptor (beta chain) sequence. This entry is derived from a study of CD8 T cells in Susac syndrome. The length of the CDR3 is 13 residues. The V gene's germline CDR1 is DFQATT and CDR2 SNEGSKA (reference sequence). V lost 6 bases, J lost 1 base, and 4 bases stayed unmatched. Reverse transcription of about 0.45 to 1 ug RNA used random hexamers. An immunoSEQ multiplex PCR generated amplified TCR beta CDR3 products spanning 54 Vbeta and 13 Jbeta. TCRdb reprocessed the immunoSEQ multiplex PCR reads via MiXCR and lists one record per CDR3 protein. The data contain about 160,000 distinct CDR3 sequences, 94% of them seen just once; the ten biggest clones take up about 0.086%. TCR beta sequencing covered blood CD8+ and CD4+ T cells.

What was sequenced was CD4+ T cells from PBMCs. J is TRBJ2-3 and V is TRBV20-1, with 7 bases lining up with TRBD1. This TCR was sampled from a human donor with multiple sclerosis. CDR3 in DNA: TGCAGTGCCCGACAGGGCCGCACAGATACGCAGTATTTT. This encodes CSARQGRTDTQYF.